What follows describes a single T cell receptor (beta chain). Germline V gives CDR1 MGHDK, CDR2 SYGVNS. The CDR3 has 14 amino acids. Trimming left V 2 bases short and J 3 bases short, with 11 bases between. TCRdb called the RT-PCR reads again in MiXCR, with one record for every CDR3 protein. The sample includes around 700,000 distinct CDR3 sequences, 13% to 15% of them seen just once. This TCR came from a female donor in good health, serving as a healthy control. Sequencing used memory CD4+ T cells from blood. The chain carries TRBV25-1 and TRBJ2-7; D is unresolved. The CDR3 here is CASSETPKVYEQYF. The CDR3, as DNA: TGTGCCAGCAGTGAAACCCCAAAGGTCTACGAGCAGTACTTC.